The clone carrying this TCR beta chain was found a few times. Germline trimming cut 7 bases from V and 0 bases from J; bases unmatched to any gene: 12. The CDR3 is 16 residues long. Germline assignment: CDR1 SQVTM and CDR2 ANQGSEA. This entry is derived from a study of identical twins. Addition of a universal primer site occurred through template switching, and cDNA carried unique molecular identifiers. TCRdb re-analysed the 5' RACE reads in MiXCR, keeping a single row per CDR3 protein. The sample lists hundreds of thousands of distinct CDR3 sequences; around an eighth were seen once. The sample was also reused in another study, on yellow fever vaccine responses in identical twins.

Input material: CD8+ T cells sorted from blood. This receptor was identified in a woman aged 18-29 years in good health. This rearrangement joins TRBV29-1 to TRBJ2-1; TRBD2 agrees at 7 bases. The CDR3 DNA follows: TGCAGCGCCGAGGGTCTCGCGGGGGTCTCCTACAATGAGCAGTTCTTC. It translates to CSAEGLAGVSYNEQFF.